Presented here are 30 T cell receptor beta chains from one specimen sequenced in a study of T cells in Graves' hyperthyroidism and ophthalmopathy. The TCR beta CDR3 regions underwent amplification using RNA transcripts as the source. The HTBI set primed first-round TCR CDR3 RT-PCR. From the multiplex PCR reads, TCRdb called clonotypes with MiXCR, one entry per CDR3 protein. The sample carries about 600,000 distinct CDR3 sequences, about a sixth recorded once. Sample: blood. These receptors were collected from a woman aged 40-49 years with Graves' ophthalmopathy.

The table lists this clonotype with many counts. The J gene is TRBJ1-2, the V gene TRBV2; D unresolved. The CDR3 totals 15 residues. Per the germline V gene, CDR1 is SNHLY and CDR2 is FYNNEI. The germline V and J ends were trimmed by 5 bases and 3 bases, with 16 bases remaining between them. The CDR3 region is CASSPTRTLDYGYTF. In nucleotides, the CDR3 is TGTGCCAGCAGTCCGACCCGGACTCTGGACTATGGCTACACCTTC.

J is TRBJ2-4 and V is TRBV20-1; 9 positions match TRBD2. The CDR3 is 14 residues long. Trimming removed 6 bases from V and 3 bases from J; junction bases left unmatched: 6. The V gene's germline CDR1 is DFQATT and CDR2 SNEGSKA (reference sequence). The CDR3 protein is CSAPTSGHKNIQYF. The CDR3 DNA reads TGCAGTGCACCGACTAGCGGACACAAAAACATTCAGTACTTC.

The sample holds a few counts of this clonotype. The chain carries TRBV28 and TRBJ1-6; D uncertain. V was cut by 1 base and J by 10 bases, with 8 bases left in between. Germline loops: CDR1 MDHEN, CDR2 SYDVKM. The CDR3 covers 13 residues. Written as DNA, the CDR3 is TGTGCCAGCAGTTTATCGGGTTGGTCACCCCTCCACTTT. It specifies CASSLSGWSPLHF.

This clonotype came up a few times. The V call is TRBV19, the J call TRBJ2-2, with D maybe TRBD1 (5 bases). Trimming left V 1 base short and J 3 bases short, with 15 bases between. Germline assignment: CDR1 LNHDA and CDR2 SQIVND (reference sequence). This CDR3 region has 17 residues. The CDR3 loop is CASSIGWGIGDTGELFF. CDR3 DNA: TGTGCCAGTAGTATAGGATGGGGAATAGGGGACACCGGGGAGCTGTTTTTT. Together with reference TRBV19 and TRBJ2-2, the CDR3 gives the full variable domain: DGGITQSPKYLFRKEGQNVTLSCEQNLNHDAMYWYRQDPGQGLRLIYYSQIVNDFQKGDIAEGYSVSREKKESFPLTVTSAQKNPTAFYLCASSIGWGIGDTGELFFGEGSRLTVL.

The J gene is TRBJ2-1, the V gene TRBV3-1, with D possibly matching TRBD2 (5 bases). V lost 4 bases and J lost 12, with 13 bases in between. Germline V lookup: CDR1 LGHDT, CDR2 YNNKEL (reference sequence). The CDR3 covers 12 residues. The CDR3 nucleotides read TGTGCCAGCAGCCCTACACTAGGTCGGCAGTTCTTC. It codes for CASSPTLGRQFF.

This clonotype has more than one count but fewer than ten. J is TRBJ1-4 and V is TRBV5-8; D not resolved. V was pared by 3 bases and J by 0 bases, with 15 bases between. The germline gives CDR1 SGHTS, CDR2 YDEGEE. The CDR3 has 17 amino acids. Here the CDR3 reads CASSSRGRIATNEKLFF. DNA of the CDR3: TGTGCCAGCAGCTCCCGCGGACGGATTGCAACTAATGAAAAACTGTTTTTT.

Comments on this clonotype: This may arise from a read error, as a much more abundant clone is one base away. The chain carries TRBV6-2 or TRBV6-3 and TRBJ1-6; TRBD1 agrees at 10 bases. CDR3 size: 13 residues. V gave up 6 bases and J gave up 12 bases; unmatched junction bases: 5. Germline V gene lookup returns CDR1 MNHEY and CDR2 SVGEGT. CDR3 sequence (DNA): TGTGCCAGCAGGGGGGACAGGGGCCTACCCCTCCACTTT. This translates into CASRGDRGLPLHF.

The chain combines TRBV20-1 with TRBJ2-2; 10 positions match TRBD2. The CDR3 covers 14 residues. After removal of 6 bases from V and 10 bases from J, the junction contained 11 bases not matched to a gene. Per the germline V gene, CDR1 is DFQATT and CDR2 is SNEGSKA (reference sequence). CDR3 sequence: CSARGASGSQELFF. The CDR3 nucleotides read TGCAGTGCCAGGGGGGCTAGCGGGAGCCAGGAGCTGTTTTTT.

This clonotype appeared many times. The genes are TRBV30 and TRBJ2-1; tentatively, D is TRBD1 or TRBD2 (7 bases each). Trimming cost V 2 bases and J 8 bases, with 16 bases left between them. CDR1 is GTSNPN, CDR2 SVGIG, per germline (reference sequence). This CDR3 is 14 amino acids long. CDR3 in DNA: TGTGCCTGGAGTAAACTCAGGGGGGGGTATGAGCAGTTCTTC. Amino acids: CAWSKLRGGYEQFF.

This clonotype was detected many times. The CDR3: CASSLESGGHYEQYF. CDR3 DNA: TGTGCCAGCAGCTTAGAATCGGGGGGGCACTACGAGCAGTACTTC. This chain links TRBV11-2 with TRBJ2-7; TRBD2 matches 8 bases. This CDR3 contains 15 residues. V was clipped by 0 bases and J by 3 bases; unmatched bases: 4. Germline CDR1 and CDR2: SGHAT and FQNNGV.

This clonotype turned up a few times. The chain employs TRBV28 and TRBJ2-7; D perhaps matches TRBD2 (6 bases). Germline V gene sequence: CDR1 MDHEN, CDR2 SYDVKM. The V and J ends lost 3 bases and 2 bases respectively, with 11 bases between them. The CDR3 contains 14 residues. The CDR3: CASSLEGTPYEQYF. As DNA, the CDR3 is TGTGCCAGCAGTTTGGAGGGTACCCCCTACGAGCAGTACTTC.

Concerning this clonotype: The conserved phenylalanine or tryptophan is not found at the CDR3 terminus, so this likely reflects a read error. The genes are TRBV12-3 or TRBV12-4 and TRBJ1-1, with D hard to call. There are 13 residues in the CDR3. Trimming left V 2 bases short and J 4 bases short, with 8 bases between. CDR3 region: CASSLWETTEAFS. The CDR3 DNA reads as TGTGCCAGCAGTTTATGGGAAACCACTGAAGCTTTCTCT.

This clonotype was seen ten or more times. The CDR3 reads CASSPFLAEYNEQFF. The CDR3 DNA follows: TGTGCCAGCAGCCCCTTCCTAGCGGAATACAATGAGCAGTTCTTC. The rearrangement uses TRBV3-1 and TRBJ2-1; 7 bases align to TRBD2. Germline V gives CDR1 LGHDT, CDR2 YNNKEL (reference sequence). Trimming at V came to 4 bases and at J to 4 bases, leaving 7 bases not matched to a gene. The CDR3 has 15 residues.

This clonotype was counted many times. This chain uses TRBV7-9 with TRBJ2-1, with 13 positions matching TRBD2. CDR1 is SEHNR and CDR2 is FQNEAQ in the germline V gene (reference sequence). V shed 4 bases and J 7 bases; nucleotides not matched to a gene: 4. CDR3 size: 15 residues. CDR3 amino acids: CASSYGLAGVNEQFF. The CDR3 DNA sequence: TGTGCCAGCAGCTATGGACTAGCGGGAGTTAATGAGCAGTTCTTC.

Concerning this clonotype: A much larger clone sits a single nucleotide away, making a read error possible. The chain joins TRBV7-3 to TRBJ2-3; D remains ambiguous. The CDR3 is made up of 15 amino acids. In germline, CDR1 is SGHTA, CDR2 FQGTGA. The V gene lost 5 bases and the J gene lost 6 bases, with 18 bases spanning the gap. Here the CDR3 DNA reads TGTGCCAGCAGCCCAACGACTCAGTTTGTGGATACGCAGTATTTT. It is translated as CASSPTTQFVDTQYF.

CDR3 in DNA: TGTGCCAGCAGATCTACAGGTTCCACCTCCTATGGCTACACCTTC. It yields the protein CASRSTGSTSYGYTF. This chain links TRBV3-1 with TRBJ1-2, with D tentatively TRBD1 (5 bases). The CDR3 has 15 residues. Trimming took 6 bases from V and 4 from J, leaving 18 bases between them. Germline V gene sequence: CDR1 LGHDT, CDR2 YNNKEL (reference sequence).

This clonotype was observed a few times. V gene TRBV29-1 combines with J gene TRBJ2-5; D remains unclear. The germline V and J ends were trimmed by 7 bases and 5 bases, with 11 bases remaining between them. The CDR3 runs to 11 residues. Germline V gene sequence: CDR1 SQVTM, CDR2 ANQGSEA. The CDR3 spells CSAVPGETQYF. The CDR3 DNA reads TGCAGCGCAGTCCCTGGGGAGACCCAGTACTTC.

This clonotype has only a few counts. The junction departs from germline at one end; a sequencing error may be responsible. The V and J genes are TRBV7-7 and TRBJ2-5; 12 nucleotides match TRBD2. The CDR3 extends over 16 amino acids. The germline CDR1 and CDR2 sequences are SSHAT and FNYEAQ (reference sequence). In DNA form, the CDR3 reads TGTGCTAGCAGCTCGGGACTAGCGGGCAAACAAGAGACCCAGTACTTC. It encodes CASSSGLAGKQETQYF.

J is TRBJ2-1 and V is TRBV5-1; 10 nucleotides line up with TRBD1. The CDR3 runs to 15 residues. Unmatched junction bases numbered 10, after V lost 4 bases and J lost 9 bases. Germline V lookup: CDR1 SGHRS, CDR2 YFSETQ. The CDR3 region is CASSRSGTGASEQFF. The DNA of the CDR3 is TGCGCCAGCAGCCGATCCGGGACAGGGGCTAGTGAGCAGTTCTTC.

The V call is TRBV2, the J call TRBJ2-6, with 9 bases fitting TRBD1. CDR3 length: 13 residues. The germline V gene has CDR1 SNHLY and CDR2 FYNNEI. With 6 bases clipped from V and 12 bases from J, the junction kept 6 bases outside the gene matches. The CDR3 DNA is TGTGCCAGCAGGTCGACAGGGGGGGGCGTCCTGACTTTC. Its translation: CASRSTGGGVLTF.

As to this clonotype: Given a much more abundant clone one base away, this may be a read error. This sequence joins TRBV3-1 and TRBJ1-6; D is perhaps TRBD1 (6 bases). The germline CDR1 and CDR2 sequences are LGHDT and YNNKEL (reference sequence). The CDR3 is 15 residues long. The CDR3 loop is CACSRDGGGNSPLHF. CDR3 DNA: TGTGCCTGCAGCCGAGACGGAGGGGGAAACTCACCCCTCCACTTT. The complete variable domain, with remaining parts taken from reference TRBV3-1 and TRBJ1-6, reads DTAVSQTPKYLVTQMGNDKSIKCEQNLGHDTMYWYKQDSKKFLKIMFSYNNKELIINETVPNRFSPKSPDKAHLNLHINSLELGDSAVYFCACSRDGGGNSPLHFGNGTRLTVT.

This clonotype was seen a few times. The chain joins TRBV29-1 to TRBJ2-1; D may be TRBD2 (5 bases). The V gene's germline CDR1 is SQVTM and CDR2 ANQGSEA. The CDR3 is made up of 16 amino acids. V lost 7 bases, J lost 2 bases, and 21 bases lay in between. The CDR3 here is CSAADQLIGAYNEQFF. CDR3 nucleotides: TGCAGCGCAGCGGACCAGCTCATAGGTGCCTACAATGAGCAGTTCTTC.

This clonotype has a count of ten or more. V and J are TRBV3-1 and TRBJ2-3; 9 bases map to TRBD2. Germline CDR1 LGHDT, CDR2 YNNKEL (reference sequence). J gave up 4 bases and V 4 bases, and 6 bases lay outside the gene matches. This CDR3 has 15 amino acids. The CDR3 reads CASSPLAGRSDTQYF. For the CDR3, the DNA is TGTGCCAGCAGCCCGCTAGCGGGGAGATCAGATACGCAGTATTTT.

This clonotype was counted only a few times. This chain connects TRBV9 to TRBJ2-3, with 9 bases identical to TRBD2. With 0 bases clipped from V and 3 bases from J, the junction kept 11 bases outside the gene matches. Germline CDR1 is SGDLS and CDR2 is YYNGEE. The CDR3 is made up of 18 amino acids. CDR3 amino acids: CASSVGPPVAGGTDTQYF. The CDR3, as DNA: TGTGCCAGCAGCGTAGGTCCTCCGGTGGCGGGGGGGACAGATACGCAGTATTTT. Together with reference TRBV9 and TRBJ2-3, the CDR3 gives the full variable domain: DSGVTQTPKHLITATGQRVTLRCSPRSGDLSVYWYQQSLDQGLQFLIQYYNGEERAKGNILERFSAQQFPDLHSELNLSSLELGDSALYFCASSVGPPVAGGTDTQYFGPGTRLTVL.

This clonotype was detected ten times or more. This chain connects TRBV12-3 or TRBV12-4 to TRBJ1-2; 8 nucleotides agree with TRBD1. CDR3 length: 14 amino acids. Trimming cost V 1 base and J 3 bases; bases outside gene matches: 1. CDR3 nucleotides: TGTGCCAGCAGTTTAGACAGGGGGGACTATGGCTACACCTTC. Translated: CASSLDRGDYGYTF.

This clonotype showed up just a few times. This chain joins TRBV6-1 and TRBJ1-4, with a tentative D call TRBD1 (5 bases). The CDR3 consists of 14 residues. Germline V gene sequence: CDR1 MNHNS, CDR2 SASEGT. V was trimmed by 6 bases and J by 8 bases, leaving 16 bases between them. The CDR3 region has the DNA TGTGCCAGCAGGCCCTTAGAGGGGAGGGAAAAACTGTTTTTT. Its translation is CASRPLEGREKLFF.

The table lists this clonotype with many counts. V and J are TRBV20-1 and TRBJ2-1, with 8 bases matching TRBD2. The CDR3 sequence is 16 residues long. The V gene's germline CDR1 is DFQATT and CDR2 SNEGSKA (reference sequence). V was pared by 3 bases and J by 0 bases, with 7 bases of the junction left unmatched. The CDR3, as DNA: TGCAGTGCTAGGAGTAGCGGGGCGAGCTCCTACAATGAGCAGTTCTTC. It encodes CSARSSGASSYNEQFF.

This clonotype was recorded many times. The J gene is TRBJ1-1, the V gene TRBV27; D uncertain. The length of the CDR3 is 16 residues. CDR1 MNHEY and CDR2 SMNVEV come from the germline V gene (reference sequence). V was shortened by 2 bases and J by 0 bases, with 13 bases between the two germline ends. CDR3 nucleotide sequence: TGTGCCAGCAGTTTAGGGCCAGGCGCCCTGAACACTGAAGCTTTCTTT. Protein product: CASSLGPGALNTEAFF.

This clonotype was counted at least ten times. The rearrangement links TRBV3-1 to TRBJ1-1, with 8 nucleotides matching TRBD1. CDR1 LGHDT and CDR2 YNNKEL come from the germline V gene (reference sequence). CDR3 length equals 15 residues. The V segment lost 3 bases and the J segment 5 bases; nucleotides outside the gene matches: 8. The CDR3 sequence is CASSHSRQGRTEAFF. The CDR3 DNA reads as TGTGCCAGCAGCCATTCAAGACAGGGGAGAACTGAAGCTTTCTTT.

This clonotype has just a few counts. The rearrangement uses TRBV18 and TRBJ2-1, with 9 bases matching TRBD2. The CDR3 extends over 15 amino acids. The J segment lost 3 bases and the V segment lost 3 bases, leaving 3 bases of the junction unmatched. Germline V gene sequence: CDR1 KGHSH, CDR2 LQKENI. CDR3 DNA sequence: TGTGCCAGCTCACCCTTAGCGGGAGTCTACAATGAGCAGTTCTTC. This encodes CASSPLAGVYNEQFF.